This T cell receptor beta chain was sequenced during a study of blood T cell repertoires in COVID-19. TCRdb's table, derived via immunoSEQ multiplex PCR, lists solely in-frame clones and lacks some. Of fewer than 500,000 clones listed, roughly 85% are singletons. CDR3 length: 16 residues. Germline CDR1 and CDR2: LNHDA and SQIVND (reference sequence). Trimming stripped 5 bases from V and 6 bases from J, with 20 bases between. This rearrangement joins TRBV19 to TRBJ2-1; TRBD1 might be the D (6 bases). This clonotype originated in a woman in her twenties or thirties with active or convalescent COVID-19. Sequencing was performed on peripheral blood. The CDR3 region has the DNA TGTGCCAGTAGTGCTACAGGGCGTGCTGGACTCAATGAGCAGTTCTTC. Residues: CASSATGRAGLNEQFF. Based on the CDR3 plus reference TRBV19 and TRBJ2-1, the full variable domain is DGGITQSPKYLFRKEGQNVTLSCEQNLNHDAMYWYRQDPGQGLRLIYYSQIVNDFQKGDIAEGYSVSREKKESFPLTVTSAQKNPTAFYLCASSATGRAGLNEQFFGPGTRLTVL.